Listed here are 2 T cell receptor beta chains from one sample, sequenced in a study of blood T cell repertoires in COVID-19. The repertoire was sequenced with immunoSEQ multiplex PCR; TCRdb's copy has only in-frame clones and lacks some. The sample shows 15,000 to 20,000 clones, around 82% of them seen only once. The sample taken for sequencing was peripheral blood. The receptors derive from a man aged 55 to 69 with active or convalescent COVID-19.

This chain joins TRBV19 and TRBJ2-3, with D tentatively TRBD2 (6 bases). Deletions cut 5 bases from V and 2 bases from J, with 14 bases between. Germline CDR1 reads LNHDA; CDR2 reads SQIVND (reference sequence). The CDR3 is made up of 15 amino acids. In DNA form, the CDR3 reads TGTGCCAGTAGTCTGACGGGAGAAGCCACAGATACGCAGTATTTT. As protein: CASSLTGEATDTQYF.

The chain uses TRBV5-1 and TRBJ2-7; 13 nucleotides agree with TRBD2. Trimming removed 4 bases from V and 2 bases from J; junction bases left unmatched: 3. The germline V gene has CDR1 SGHRS and CDR2 YFSETQ. This CDR3 is 15 amino acids long. The CDR3 here is CASSPGLAGAYEQYF. The CDR3 bases are TGCGCCAGCAGCCCCGGACTAGCGGGAGCCTACGAGCAGTACTTC.